The 18 T cell receptor beta chains below were found in one sample sequenced in a study of cytomegalovirus exposure and HLA in healthy donors. Primers included in the PCR were 60 Vbeta and 13 Jbeta primers. TCRdb's copy holds only in-frame clones and misses some; the assay was immunoSEQ multiplex PCR. Altogether about 200,000 clones are present, around 80% being singletons, with the ten largest covering about 1.9%. The specimen was PBMCs. Every receptor here comes from a man aged 25 to 40 in good health and CMV-seronegative.

V and J are TRBV11-3 and TRBJ2-5; the match to TRBD2 covers 16 bases. The CDR3 length is 16 residues. The germline CDR1 and CDR2 sequences are SGHNT and YENEEA. Germline trimming cut 5 bases from V and 6 bases from J; bases unmatched to any gene: 6. CDR3 nucleotide sequence: TGTGCCAGCAGCGTAGGGACTAGCGGGAGGGTGAAGACCCAGTACTTC. Translating it yields CASSVGTSGRVKTQYF.

The V and J genes are TRBV27 and TRBJ1-5; TRBD1 aligns across 9 bases. CDR3 length: 15 residues. With V trimmed by 5 bases and J by 4 bases, 6 bases remained unmatched. Germline CDR1 is MNHEY and CDR2 is SMNVEV (reference sequence). CDR3 bases: TGTGCCAGCAGTAACCGGGACAGGGCGAATCAGCCCCAGCATTTT. It translates to CASSNRDRANQPQHF.

This sequence joins TRBV10-1 and TRBJ2-5; no firm D call. The germline CDR1 and CDR2 sequences are WNHNN and SYGVQD (reference sequence). This CDR3 spans 12 amino acids. V was shortened by 3 bases and J by 4 bases, with 6 bases between the two germline ends. CDR3 sequence reads: CASSDPGETQYF. DNA for the CDR3: TGCGCCAGCAGTGACCCGGGAGAGACCCAGTACTTC.

This chain connects TRBV4-1 to TRBJ1-2; 8 bases are shared with TRBD1. This CDR3 region has 14 residues. The junction had 2 bases not matched to a gene; V was cut back by 1 base and J by 4 bases. Germline lookup yields CDR1 MGHRA and CDR2 YSYEKL. DNA of the CDR3: TGCGCCAGCAGCCAAGGTACAGGGGGCTATGGCTACACCTTC. The encoded protein is CASSQGTGGYGYTF.

J is TRBJ2-3 and V is TRBV6-1; unclear D gene. Germline lookup yields CDR1 MNHNS and CDR2 SASEGT. V was shortened by 4 bases and J by 3 bases, with 8 bases between the two germline ends. This CDR3 is 13 amino acids long. CDR3 bases: TGTGCCAGCAGTGTTAGTAAGACAGATACGCAGTATTTT. It codes for CASSVSKTDTQYF.

This clone was recorded only once. The V gene is TRBV15, the J gene TRBJ1-5, with D possibly TRBD1 on 6 matching bases. This CDR3 comprises 17 residues. The germline CDR1 and CDR2 sequences are LNHNV and YYDKDF (reference sequence). Trimming shortened V by 0 bases and J by 7 bases, and 19 bases separated the two germline ends. DNA of the CDR3: TGTGCCACCAGCAGAGATGTTTTTCGGCCAGGGGAACAGCCCCAGCATTTT. It encodes CATSRDVFRPGEQPQHF.

Only one count was recorded for this clone. The V and J genes are TRBV2 and TRBJ1-3; no clear D gene. CDR1 and CDR2 (germline): SNHLY, FYNNEI. Deletions cut 2 bases from V and 2 bases from J, with 10 bases between. The CDR3 extends over 15 amino acids. The CDR3 protein is CASSEYRGTGNTIYF. In nucleotides, the CDR3 is TGTGCCAGCAGTGAATATCGGGGTACTGGAAACACCATATATTTT.

The CDR3 loop reads CASTGSTDTQYF. DNA of the CDR3: TGTGCCAGCACAGGGAGCACAGATACGCAGTATTTT. The chain has TRBV28 and TRBJ2-3; TRBD1 is a possible D gene (5 bases). CDR3 length: 12 amino acids. Trimming removed 7 bases at V and 0 bases at J, with 5 bases between. Germline V gives CDR1 MDHEN, CDR2 SYDVKM.

V and J are TRBV5-1 and TRBJ2-7; D may be TRBD1 (5 bases). The V gene lost 1 base and the J gene lost 4 bases, with 12 bases spanning the gap. Germline CDR1 is SGHRS and CDR2 is YFSETQ. This CDR3 is built from 14 residues. CDR3 sequence (DNA): TGCGCCAGCAGCTTGAGGCAGGGTCTATACGAGCAGTACTTC. Protein product: CASSLRQGLYEQYF.

The chain uses TRBV18 and TRBJ2-5; the D gene is possibly TRBD1 (5 bases). Trimming pared 5 bases from V and 7 bases from J, leaving 11 bases between. Looked up from germline, CDR1 is KGHSH and CDR2 is LQKENI. The CDR3 is 12 amino acids. CDR3 sequence: CASSKGDWTQYF. CDR3 coding DNA: TGTGCCAGCTCAAAAGGGGATTGGACCCAGTACTTC. Variable domain in full (rest from reference TRBV18 and TRBJ2-5): NAGVMQNPRHLVRRRGQEARLRCSPMKGHSHVYWYRQLPEEGLKFMVYLQKENIIDESGMPKERFSAEFPKEGPSILRIQQVVRGDSAAYFCASSKGDWTQYFGPGTRLLVL.

The chain employs TRBV5-1 and TRBJ2-3; 8 bases align to TRBD2. V dropped 4 bases and J dropped 5; count of bases not matched to a gene: 6. The CDR3 sequence is 14 residues long. Germline V gene sequence: CDR1 SGHRS, CDR2 YFSETQ. The CDR3 nucleotides read TGCGCCAGCAGCCCCGGACTAGCAGTAGATACGCAGTATTTT. The encoded protein is CASSPGLAVDTQYF.

As DNA, the CDR3 is TGTGCCAGTGGAACCGGGACAGGGACCTACGAGCAGTACTTC. Amino acid sequence: CASGTGTGTYEQYF. This chain joins TRBV6-5 and TRBJ2-7, with TRBD1 identical over 9 bases. The CDR3 has 14 residues. V was pared by 9 bases and J by 2 bases, with 8 bases of the junction left unmatched. Germline V gives CDR1 MNHEY, CDR2 SVGAGI.

The J gene is TRBJ1-4, the V gene TRBV5-6, with TRBD1 matching over 11 bases. Germline V gives CDR1 SGHDT, CDR2 YYEEEE. This CDR3 contains 15 residues. V lost 3 bases to trimming and J lost 5 bases; unmatched junction nucleotides: 3. CDR3 nucleotides: TGTGCCAGCAGCTGGGGGACAGGGGGAAATGAAAAACTGTTTTTT. Amino acids: CASSWGTGGNEKLFF. Complete variable domain (other parts from reference TRBV5-6 and TRBJ1-4): DAGVTQSPTHLIKTRGQQVTLRCSPKSGHDTVSWYQQALGQGPQFIFQYYEEEERQRGNFPDRFSGHQFPNYSSELNVNALLLGDSALYLCASSWGTGGNEKLFFGSGTQLSVL.

This clone was detected only a few times. DNA of the CDR3: TGTGCCTGGAGTGCGGGACTAGCGGCCACCGGGGAGCTGTTTTTT. It specifies CAWSAGLAATGELFF. The chain employs TRBV30 and TRBJ2-2; 11 positions agree with TRBD2. The CDR3 spans 15 residues. V dropped 1 base and J dropped 4; count of bases not matched to a gene: 2. Germline V CDR1 and CDR2: GTSNPN, SVGIG (reference sequence).

The chain recombines TRBV30 with TRBJ2-1, with D possibly TRBD1 on 5 matching bases. V lost 5 bases to trimming and J lost 1 base, with 15 bases between them. Germline V CDR1 and CDR2: GTSNPN, SVGIG (reference sequence). The CDR3 totals 15 residues. The CDR3 nucleotides are TGTGCCTGGCGAGTTACAGGAGTATCCTACAATGAGCAGTTCTTC. This encodes CAWRVTGVSYNEQFF.

About this clone: Germline is not matched at one junction end, which may reflect a read error. The chain joins TRBV2 to TRBJ2-7, with D perhaps TRBD1 (5 bases). Germline V lookup: CDR1 SNHLY, CDR2 FYNNEI. The CDR3 extends over 15 amino acids. The CDR3 coding sequence is TGTGCCAGCATTGAAGGACACGCCGCTTCGTACAAGCAGTACTTC. Protein product: CASIEGHAASYKQYF. The full variable domain, its missing parts supplied by reference TRBV2 and TRBJ2-7, is EPEVTQTPSHQVTQMGQEVILRCVPISNHLYFYWYRQILGQKVEFLVSFYNNEISEKSEIFDDQFSVERPDGSNFTLKIRSTKLEDSAMYFCASIEGHAASYKQYFGPGTRLTVT.

The chain combines TRBV11-3 with TRBJ2-7; the match to TRBD1 covers 7 bases. This CDR3 has 12 residues. Germline assignment: CDR1 SGHNT and CDR2 YENEEA. The V segment lost 4 bases and the J segment 5 bases; nucleotides outside the gene matches: 2. CDR3 sequence: CASSYRGDEQYF. Here the CDR3 DNA reads TGTGCCAGCAGCTACAGGGGTGACGAGCAGTACTTC.

The chain is built from TRBV14 and TRBJ1-4; D is possibly TRBD1 (5 bases). The CDR3 covers 16 residues. Germline V lookup: CDR1 SGHDN, CDR2 FVKESK. Trimming took off 4 bases at V and 7 bases at J, with 19 bases between the two ends. The CDR3: CASSRAWGESVEKLFF. For the CDR3, the DNA is TGTGCCAGCAGCCGAGCCTGGGGGGAGAGTGTTGAAAAACTGTTTTTT.